This T cell receptor beta chain was captured by sequencing in a study of neurological immune-mediated disorders. On this clonotype itself: It is unclear where the CDR3 begins or ends on the DNA, so no DNA is shown, and the CDR3 is as TCRdb lists it.

Germline CDR1 is SGHVS and CDR2 is FQNEAQ. The length of the CDR3 is 18 amino acids, counting both ends. TCRdb ran MiXCR on the 5' RACE reads and lists one entry per CDR3 protein. The data show tens of thousands of distinct CDR3 sequences, roughly 26% seen once. Sequenced sample: PBMCs. This TCR was sampled from an older woman in good health. The chain employs TRBV7-8 and TRBJ1-2. CDR3: CASSFYICSAGINYGYTF.